This TCR beta chain was sequenced in a study of immune heterogeneity within non-small cell lung tumors. Study findings and constraints: Recurrence of identical dominant CDR3 beta clonotypes was observed across intrapatient tumor sites, concomitant with site-unique high-frequency clones.

Samples each supplied approximately 600 ng of bulk tumor genomic DNA as template. Every primary tumor yielded several biopsies, spaced far apart, that were taken during surgery. Patients underwent curative surgery for non-small cell lung cancer (untreated and newly diagnosed). Patients newly diagnosed with non-small cell lung cancer and having curative-intent surgery served as donors. TCR beta CDR3 was amplified by multiplex PCR, first round ten to eleven cycles, 32 V and 13 J primers. TCRdb reprocessed the multiplex PCR reads via MiXCR and lists one record per CDR3 protein. This sample has over 30,000 distinct CDR3 sequences, with 25% to 30% found just once. Of note for this clonotype: Antigen specificity is unknown.

The clonotype originates from a man in his forties with non-small cell lung cancer. The material sequenced was lung tumor tissue.

The CDR3 coding sequence is TGTGCCAGTAGTTTCGGACAGGGGGGTGAAGCTTTCTTT. Translating it yields CASSFGQGGEAFF. The V call is TRBV19, the J call TRBJ1-1, with 10 bases aligning to TRBD1. Per the germline V gene, CDR1 is LNHDA and CDR2 is SQIVND (reference sequence). With V trimmed by 5 bases and J by 7 bases, 4 bases remained unmatched. The CDR3 length is 13 residues.